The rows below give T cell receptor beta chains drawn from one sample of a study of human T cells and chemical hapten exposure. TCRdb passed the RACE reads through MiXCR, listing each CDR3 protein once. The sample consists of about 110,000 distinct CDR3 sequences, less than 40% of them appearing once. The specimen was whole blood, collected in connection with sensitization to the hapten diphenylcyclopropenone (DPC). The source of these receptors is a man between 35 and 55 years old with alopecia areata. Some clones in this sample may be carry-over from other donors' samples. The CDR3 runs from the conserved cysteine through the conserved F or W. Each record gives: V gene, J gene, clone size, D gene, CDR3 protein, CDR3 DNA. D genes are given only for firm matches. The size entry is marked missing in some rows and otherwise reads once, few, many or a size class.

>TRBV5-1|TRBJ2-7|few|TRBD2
CASSLGSGNSYEQYF
TGCGCCAGCAGCTTGGGGAGCGGGAATAGCTACGAGCAGTACTTC
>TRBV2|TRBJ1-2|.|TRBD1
CASRDRFNYGYTF
TGTGCCAGCAGGGACAGGTTTAACTATGGCTACACCTTC
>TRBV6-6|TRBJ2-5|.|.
CASRDRGSGSPQETQYF
TGTGCCAGCAGAGACAGGGGTAGCGGGAGTCCCCAAGAGACCCAGTACTTC
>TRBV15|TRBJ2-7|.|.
CATRFGTALKQYF
TGTGCCACCAGATTCGGAACGGCCCTCAAGCAGTACTTC
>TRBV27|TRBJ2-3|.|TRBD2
CASSFLAGALDTQYF
TGTGCCAGCAGTTTCCTAGCGGGAGCCCTAGATACGCAGTATTTT
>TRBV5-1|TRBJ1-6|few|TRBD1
CASSGGQDYSPLHF
TGCGCCAGCAGCGGAGGACAGGACTATTCACCCCTCCACTTT
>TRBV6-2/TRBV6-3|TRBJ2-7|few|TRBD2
CASSYSRGLANEQYF
TGTGCCAGCAGTTACTCCCGTGGACTAGCCAACGAGCAGTACTTC
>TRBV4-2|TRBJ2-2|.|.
CASSQDTGVMTGELFF
TGTGCCAGCAGCCAAGATACCGGGGTTATGACCGGGGAGCTGTTTTTT
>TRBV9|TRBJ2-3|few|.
CASTLGGSNRDTQYF
TGTGCCAGCACCTTAGGAGGTAGTAATCGAGATACGCAGTATTTT
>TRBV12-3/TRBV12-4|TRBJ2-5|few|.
CASSVGTPLMTQYF
TGTGCCAGCAGCGTGGGGACACCCTTAATGACCCAGTACTTC
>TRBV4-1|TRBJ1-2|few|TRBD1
CASSHSEGASYTF
TGCGCCAGCAGCCACTCCGAGGGGGCTAGCTACACCTTC
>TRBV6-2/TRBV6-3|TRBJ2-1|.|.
CASRVVNEQFF
TGTGCCAGCAGGGTGGTCAATGAGCAGTTCTTC
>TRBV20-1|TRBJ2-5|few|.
CSAREVWAGETQYF
TGCAGTGCTAGAGAAGTTTGGGCCGGGGAGACCCAGTACTTC
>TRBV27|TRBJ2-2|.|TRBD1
CASSLYQGEGAGELFF
TGTGCCAGCAGTTTATACCAGGGGGAAGGAGCCGGGGAGCTGTTTTTT
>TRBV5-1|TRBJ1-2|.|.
CASSWGENYGYTF
TGCGCCAGCAGCTGGGGAGAGAACTATGGCTACACCTTC
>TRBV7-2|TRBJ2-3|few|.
CASSSRATDTQYF
TGTGCCAGCAGCTCTAGGGCCACAGATACGCAGTATTTT
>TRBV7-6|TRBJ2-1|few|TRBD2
CASSLGTSGNPNNEQFF
TGTGCCAGCAGCTTAGGGACTAGCGGGAACCCAAACAATGAGCAGTTCTTC
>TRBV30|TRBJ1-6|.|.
CAWRTEVSYNSPLHF
TGTGCCTGGAGGACGGAGGTTTCCTATAATTCACCCCTCCACTTT
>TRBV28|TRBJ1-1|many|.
CASSLGVTEAFF
TGTGCCAGCAGTTTAGGAGTCACTGAAGCTTTCTTT
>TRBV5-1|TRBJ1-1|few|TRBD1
CASSLGDRNTEAFF
TGCGCCAGCAGCCTAGGGGACAGGAACACTGAAGCTTTCTTT
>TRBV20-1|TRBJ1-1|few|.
CSAPLPGRNTEAFF
TGCAGTGCGCCGCTTCCAGGCCGGAACACTGAAGCTTTCTTT
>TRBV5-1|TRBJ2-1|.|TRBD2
CASSLLTSGSSYEQFF
TGCGCCAGCAGCTTGCTTACTAGCGGGAGTAGTTATGAGCAGTTCTTC
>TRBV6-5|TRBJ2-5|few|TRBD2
CASTTRTSGRETQYF
TGTGCCAGCACCACGAGGACTAGCGGGAGAGAGACCCAGTACTTC
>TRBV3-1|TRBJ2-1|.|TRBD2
CASSPELAGASEQFF
TGTGCCAGCAGCCCCGAGCTAGCGGGAGCATCTGAGCAGTTCTTC
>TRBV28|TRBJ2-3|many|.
CASSFRTDTQYF
TGTGCCAGCAGTTTCAGGACAGATACGCAGTATTTT
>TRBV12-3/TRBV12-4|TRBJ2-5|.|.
CASSLRAGEGGTQYF
TGTGCCAGCAGTTTGCGGGCAGGAGAGGGAGGGACCCAGTACTTC
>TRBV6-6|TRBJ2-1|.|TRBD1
CASSLRQGEQFF
TGTGCCAGCAGTCTCCGACAGGGTGAGCAGTTCTTC
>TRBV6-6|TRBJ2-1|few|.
CASRPPPEQGPPEQFF
TGTGCCAGCAGGCCCCCCCCCGAACAGGGACCTCCTGAGCAGTTCTTC
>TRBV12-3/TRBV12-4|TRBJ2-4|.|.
CASTRGPGRAKNIQYF
TGTGCCAGCACCAGGGGTCCGGGACGAGCCAAAAACATTCAGTACTTC
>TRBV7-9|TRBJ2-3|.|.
CASSYTGRLADTQYF
TGTGCCAGCAGCTATACAGGGAGGTTGGCGGATACGCAGTATTTT
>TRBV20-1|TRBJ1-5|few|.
CSASLGLDQPQHF
TGCAGTGCTAGTCTCGGTTTAGATCAGCCCCAGCATTTT
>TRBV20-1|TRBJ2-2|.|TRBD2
CSALGLAEAGELFF
TGCAGTGCTCTGGGACTAGCGGAGGCCGGGGAGCTGTTTTTT
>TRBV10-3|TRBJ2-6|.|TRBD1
CAIRDRGPTGANVLTF
TGTGCCATCAGGGACAGGGGGCCGACTGGGGCCAACGTCCTGACTTTC
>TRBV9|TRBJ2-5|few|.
CASSVGTGLQETQYF
TGTGCCAGCAGCGTAGGTACAGGTTTACAAGAGACCCAGTACTTC